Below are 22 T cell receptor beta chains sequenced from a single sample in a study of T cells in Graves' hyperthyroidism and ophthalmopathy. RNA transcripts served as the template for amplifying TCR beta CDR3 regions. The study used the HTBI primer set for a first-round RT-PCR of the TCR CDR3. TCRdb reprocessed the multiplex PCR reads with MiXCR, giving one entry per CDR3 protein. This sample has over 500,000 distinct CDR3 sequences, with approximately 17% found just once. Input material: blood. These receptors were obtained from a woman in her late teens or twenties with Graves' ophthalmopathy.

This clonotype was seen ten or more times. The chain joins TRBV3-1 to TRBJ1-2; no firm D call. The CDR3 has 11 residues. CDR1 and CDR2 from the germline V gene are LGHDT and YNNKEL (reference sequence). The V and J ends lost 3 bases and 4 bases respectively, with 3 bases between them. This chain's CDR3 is CASSHAYGYTF. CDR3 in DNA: TGTGCCAGCAGCCATGCCTATGGCTACACCTTC. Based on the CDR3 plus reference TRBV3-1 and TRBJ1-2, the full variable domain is DTAVSQTPKYLVTQMGNDKSIKCEQNLGHDTMYWYKQDSKKFLKIMFSYNNKELIINETVPNRFSPKSPDKAHLNLHINSLELGDSAVYFCASSHAYGYTFGSGTRLTVV.

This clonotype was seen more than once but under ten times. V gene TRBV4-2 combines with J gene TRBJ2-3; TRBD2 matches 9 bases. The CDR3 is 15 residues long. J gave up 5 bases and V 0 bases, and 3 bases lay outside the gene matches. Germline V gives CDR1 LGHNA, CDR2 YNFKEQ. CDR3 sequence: CASSQETSGRDTQYF. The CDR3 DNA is TGTGCCAGCAGCCAAGAGACTAGCGGAAGAGATACGCAGTATTTT.

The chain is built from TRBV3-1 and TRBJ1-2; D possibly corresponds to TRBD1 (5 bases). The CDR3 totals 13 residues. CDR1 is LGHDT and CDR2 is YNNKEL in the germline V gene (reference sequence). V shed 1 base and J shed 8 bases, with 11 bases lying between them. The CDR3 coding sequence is TGTGCCAGCAGCCAAGGAGGGACGAGGGGCTACACCTTC. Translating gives CASSQGGTRGYTF.

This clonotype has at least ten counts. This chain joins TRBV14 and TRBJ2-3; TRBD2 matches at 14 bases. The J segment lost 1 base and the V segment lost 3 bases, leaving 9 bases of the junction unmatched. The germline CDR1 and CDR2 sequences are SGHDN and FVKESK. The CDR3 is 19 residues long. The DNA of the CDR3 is TGTGCCAGCAGCCAGCCCGGGACTAGCGGGAGAGGCGGCACAGATACGCAGTATTTT. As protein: CASSQPGTSGRGGTDTQYF.

The CDR3 coding sequence is TGCAGCGTTAAGACAGGGCCCGACACCGGGGAGCTGTTTTTT. Protein product: CSVKTGPDTGELFF. This chain uses TRBV29-1 with TRBJ2-2, with 7 bases identical to TRBD1. This CDR3 has 14 residues. The J segment lost 3 bases and the V segment lost 5 bases, leaving 6 bases of the junction unmatched. CDR1 SQVTM and CDR2 ANQGSEA come from the germline V gene.

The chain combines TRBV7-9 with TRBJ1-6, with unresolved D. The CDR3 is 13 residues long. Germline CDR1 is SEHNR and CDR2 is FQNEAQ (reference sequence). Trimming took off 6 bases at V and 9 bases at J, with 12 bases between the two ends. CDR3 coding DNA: TGTGCCAGCAGTCTCGACCATGGTTCACCCCTCCACTTT. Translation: CASSLDHGSPLHF.

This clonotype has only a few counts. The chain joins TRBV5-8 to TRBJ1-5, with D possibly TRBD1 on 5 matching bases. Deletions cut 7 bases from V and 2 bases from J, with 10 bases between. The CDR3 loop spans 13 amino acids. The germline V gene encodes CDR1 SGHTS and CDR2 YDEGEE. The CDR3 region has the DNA TGTGCCAGCGCCCTGGGGGGCAATCAGCCCCAGCATTTT. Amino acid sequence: CASALGGNQPQHF. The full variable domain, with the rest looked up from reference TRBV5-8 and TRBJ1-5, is EAGVTQSPTHLIKTRGQQATLRCSPISGHTSVYWYQQALGLGLQFLLWYDEGEERNRGNFPPRFSGRQFPNYSSELNVNALELEDSALYLCASALGGNQPQHFGDGTRLSIL.

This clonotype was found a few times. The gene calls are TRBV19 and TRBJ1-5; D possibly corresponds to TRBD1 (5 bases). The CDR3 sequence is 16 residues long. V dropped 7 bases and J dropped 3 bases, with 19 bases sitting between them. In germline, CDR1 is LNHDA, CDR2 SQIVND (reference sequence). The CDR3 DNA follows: TGTGCCAGTAAAATGGCGGGGCGCGGTGACAATCAGCCCCAGCATTTT. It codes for CASKMAGRGDNQPQHF.

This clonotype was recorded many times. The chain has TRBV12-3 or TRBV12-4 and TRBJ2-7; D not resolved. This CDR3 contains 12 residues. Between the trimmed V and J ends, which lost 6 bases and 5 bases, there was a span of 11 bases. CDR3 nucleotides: TGTGCCAGCAGGGCGTCATCCGACGAGCAGTACTTC. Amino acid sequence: CASRASSDEQYF.

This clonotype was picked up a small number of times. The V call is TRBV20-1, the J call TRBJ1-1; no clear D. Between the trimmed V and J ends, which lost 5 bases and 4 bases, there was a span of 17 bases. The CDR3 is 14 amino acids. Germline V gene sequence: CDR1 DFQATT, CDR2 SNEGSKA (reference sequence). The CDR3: CSASLPAKATEAFF. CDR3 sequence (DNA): TGCAGTGCTTCTCTTCCGGCTAAAGCCACTGAAGCTTTCTTT.

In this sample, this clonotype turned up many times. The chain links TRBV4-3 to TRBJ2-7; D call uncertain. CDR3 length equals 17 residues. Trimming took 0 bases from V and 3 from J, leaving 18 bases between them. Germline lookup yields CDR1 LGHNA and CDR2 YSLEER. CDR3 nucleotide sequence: TGCGCCAGCAGCCAAGACTCTACAGTCGGCGGCAGCTACGAGCAGTACTTC. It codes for CASSQDSTVGGSYEQYF.

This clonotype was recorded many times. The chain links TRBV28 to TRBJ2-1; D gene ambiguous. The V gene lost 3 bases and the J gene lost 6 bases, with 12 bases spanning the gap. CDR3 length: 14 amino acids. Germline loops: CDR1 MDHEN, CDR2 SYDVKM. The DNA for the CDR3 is TGTGCCAGCAGTTTCCGAAAAGAATCCAATGAGCAGTTCTTC. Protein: CASSFRKESNEQFF.

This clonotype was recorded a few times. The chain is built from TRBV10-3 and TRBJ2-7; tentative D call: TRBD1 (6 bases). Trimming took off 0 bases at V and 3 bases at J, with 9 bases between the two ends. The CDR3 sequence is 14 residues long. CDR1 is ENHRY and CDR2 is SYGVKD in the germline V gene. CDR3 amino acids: CAISESPGHYEQYF. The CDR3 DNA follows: TGTGCCATCAGTGAGTCGCCGGGACACTACGAGCAGTACTTC.

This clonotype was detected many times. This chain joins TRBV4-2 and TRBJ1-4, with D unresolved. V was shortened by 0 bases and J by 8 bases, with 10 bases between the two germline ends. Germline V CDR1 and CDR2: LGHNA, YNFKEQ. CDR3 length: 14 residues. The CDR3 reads CASSQERGGEKLFF. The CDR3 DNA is TGTGCCAGCAGCCAAGAACGCGGTGGGGAAAAACTGTTTTTT.

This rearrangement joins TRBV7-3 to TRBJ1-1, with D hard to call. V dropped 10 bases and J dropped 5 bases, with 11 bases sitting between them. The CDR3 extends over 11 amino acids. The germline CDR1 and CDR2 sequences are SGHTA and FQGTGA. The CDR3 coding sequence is TGTGCCATCCCTGGAGGGACTGAAGCTTTCTTT. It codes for CAIPGGTEAFF.

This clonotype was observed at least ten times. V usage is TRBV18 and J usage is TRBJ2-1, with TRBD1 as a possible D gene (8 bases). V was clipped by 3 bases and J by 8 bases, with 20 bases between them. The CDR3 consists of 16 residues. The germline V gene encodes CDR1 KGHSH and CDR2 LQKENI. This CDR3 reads CASSPTTGEGWDEQFF. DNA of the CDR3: TGTGCCAGCTCACCGACGACAGGGGAGGGATGGGATGAGCAGTTCTTC.

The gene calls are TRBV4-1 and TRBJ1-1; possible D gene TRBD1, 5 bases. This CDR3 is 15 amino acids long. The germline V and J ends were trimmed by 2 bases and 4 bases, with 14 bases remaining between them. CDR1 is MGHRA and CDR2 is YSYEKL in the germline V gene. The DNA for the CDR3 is TGCGCCAGCAGCCAAAAAAGTCCCGGGGGCACTGAAGCTTTCTTT. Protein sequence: CASSQKSPGGTEAFF.

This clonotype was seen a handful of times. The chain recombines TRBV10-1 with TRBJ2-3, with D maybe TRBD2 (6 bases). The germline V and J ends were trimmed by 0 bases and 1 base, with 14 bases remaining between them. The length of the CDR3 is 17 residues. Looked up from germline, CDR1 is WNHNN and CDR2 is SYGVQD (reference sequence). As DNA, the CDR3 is TGCGCCAGCAGTGAGTCGTGGGGGGTGGAGGGCACAGATACGCAGTATTTT. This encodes CASSESWGVEGTDTQYF.

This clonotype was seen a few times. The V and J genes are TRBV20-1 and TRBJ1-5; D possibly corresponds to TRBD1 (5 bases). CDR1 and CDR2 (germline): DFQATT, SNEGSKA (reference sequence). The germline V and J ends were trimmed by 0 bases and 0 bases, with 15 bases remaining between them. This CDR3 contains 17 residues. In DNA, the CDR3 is TGCAGTGCTAGAGATTCCCTGGGGGATTATAGCAATCAGCCCCAGCATTTT. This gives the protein CSARDSLGDYSNQPQHF.

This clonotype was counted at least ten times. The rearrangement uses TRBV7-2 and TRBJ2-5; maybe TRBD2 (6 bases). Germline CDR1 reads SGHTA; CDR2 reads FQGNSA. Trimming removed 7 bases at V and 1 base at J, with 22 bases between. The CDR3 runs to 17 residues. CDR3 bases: TGTGCCAGCAAAAAAACGCGTGGGTTCGGGAGCCAAGAGACCCAGTACTTC. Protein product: CASKKTRGFGSQETQYF.

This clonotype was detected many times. In DNA form, the CDR3 reads TGTGCCATCAGTGAGAGGGCCCCTAGCGGGGGGGAAGAGACCCAGTACTTC. Protein product: CAISERAPSGGEETQYF. The rearrangement links TRBV10-3 to TRBJ2-5; 12 bases line up with TRBD2. V dropped 2 bases and J dropped 3; count of bases not matched to a gene: 7. The CDR3 has 17 amino acids. The germline V gene encodes CDR1 ENHRY and CDR2 SYGVKD.

CDR3 nucleotide sequence: TGTGCCAGCAGTGAGTTCGATGGGAACACTGAAGCTTTCTTT. Translating gives CASSEFDGNTEAFF. The chain joins TRBV6-1 to TRBJ1-1, with D uncertain. This CDR3 contains 14 residues. The germline V gene has CDR1 MNHNS and CDR2 SASEGT. The V gene lost 3 bases and the J gene lost 1 base, with 9 bases spanning the gap.